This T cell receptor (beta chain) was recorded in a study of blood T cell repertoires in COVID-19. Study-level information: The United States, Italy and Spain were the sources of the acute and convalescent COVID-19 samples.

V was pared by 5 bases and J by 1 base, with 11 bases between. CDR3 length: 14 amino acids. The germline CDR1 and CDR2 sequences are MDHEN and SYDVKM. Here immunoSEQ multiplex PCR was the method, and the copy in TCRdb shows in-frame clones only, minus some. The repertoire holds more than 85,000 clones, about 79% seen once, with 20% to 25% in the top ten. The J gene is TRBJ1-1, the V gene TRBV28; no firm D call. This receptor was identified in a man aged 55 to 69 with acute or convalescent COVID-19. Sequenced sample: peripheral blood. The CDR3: CASSVGGRNTEAFF. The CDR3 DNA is TGTGCCAGCAGTGTGGGCGGGAGGAACACTGAAGCTTTCTTT.